This record looks at one T cell receptor beta chain sequence and its context. This CDR3 comprises 15 residues. V shed 3 bases and J shed 7 bases, with 19 bases lying between them. CDR1 and CDR2 (germline): MNHNS, SASEGT. TCRdb reanalyzed the PCR reads with MiXCR. Of 45,000 to 65,000 clones in the sample, 20% are singletons; the top ten hold about 4.1%. The source of the sample is a study of metastatic and nonmetastatic thyroid tumors. As for the study in general: Comparison of repertoires was carried out across blood and tumor or nodule tissue from malignant and benign thyroid patients.

Among the patients, none had received any treatment before thyroid surgery. The source material was blood. The sequence was collected from a female donor with papillary thyroid cancer or a benign thyroid nodule (not recorded which). Some clones in this sample may be carry-over from other donors' samples. The rearrangement uses TRBV6-1 and TRBJ2-7, with unresolved D. The CDR3 here is CASSEGVAGGGEQYF. The CDR3 DNA sequence: TGTGCCAGCAGTGAGGGCGTGGCAGGTGGTGGTGAGCAGTACTTC.